The next 9 T cell receptor beta chains were all read from a single sample in a study of blood T cell repertoires in COVID-19. Sequenced by immunoSEQ multiplex PCR; TCRdb stores in-frame clones only, minus some. The sample lists 250,000 or so clones, approximately 88% occurring once. The sample taken for sequencing was peripheral blood. The receptors come from a woman aged 35 to 49 who had recovered from COVID-19.

The chain is built from TRBV9 and TRBJ2-7; tentatively, D is TRBD1 (6 bases). The CDR3 totals 12 residues. Germline V CDR1 and CDR2: SGDLS, YYNGEE. V gave up 4 bases and J gave up 4 bases, with 9 bases separating them. CDR3 DNA: TGTGCCAGCAGCAATACAGGGTACGAGCAGTACTTC. It codes for CASSNTGYEQYF.

The chain combines TRBV11-1 with TRBJ2-5; D is perhaps TRBD2 (5 bases). CDR3 length equals 16 residues. Germline CDR1 SGHAT, CDR2 FQDESV (reference sequence). Trimming pared 3 bases from V and 1 base from J, leaving 15 bases between. CDR3 nucleotide sequence: TGTGCCAGCAGCTTTGGGGTCGGCGGGTTCCAAGAGACCCAGTACTTC. Protein: CASSFGVGGFQETQYF.

J is TRBJ2-5 and V is TRBV6-6; the match to TRBD1 covers 9 bases. Germline CDR1 MNHNY, CDR2 SVGAGI (reference sequence). The CDR3 is 13 residues long. V dropped 5 bases and J dropped 9; count of bases not matched to a gene: 7. This chain's CDR3 is CASSPKTGGAQYF. The DNA of the CDR3 is TGTGCCAGCAGTCCAAAGACAGGGGGGGCCCAGTACTTC.

The V gene is TRBV11-1, the J gene TRBJ2-3; 10 bases are a match to TRBD2. The V segment lost 8 bases and the J segment 1 base; nucleotides outside the gene matches: 6. The germline V gene encodes CDR1 SGHAT and CDR2 FQDESV (reference sequence). This CDR3 has 15 residues. Here the CDR3 DNA reads TGTGCCAGCTCAGCGGGAGGGCTTGGCACAGATACGCAGTATTTT. It encodes CASSAGGLGTDTQYF.

The chain joins TRBV28 to TRBJ2-5; the match to TRBD2 covers 9 bases. Per germline, CDR1 MDHEN and CDR2 SYDVKM. This CDR3 contains 16 residues. With V trimmed by 7 bases and J by 5 bases, 14 bases remained unmatched. The DNA for the CDR3 is TGTGCCAGCACCCCTCATGAGGGACTAGCCGGGGAGACCCAGTACTTC. It encodes CASTPHEGLAGETQYF.

The rearrangement links TRBV5-1 to TRBJ2-7, with TRBD1 identical over 7 bases. Trimming at V came to 4 bases and at J to 3 bases, leaving 13 bases not matched to a gene. CDR1 and CDR2 (germline): SGHRS, YFSETQ. The CDR3 is 16 residues long. The CDR3 DNA reads as TGCGCCAGCAGCCTACGGTCCGACAGGGTAGGCTACGAGCAGTACTTC. Its translation: CASSLRSDRVGYEQYF.

The chain uses TRBV12-3 or TRBV12-4 and TRBJ2-1; tentatively, D is TRBD2 (5 bases). The V gene lost 5 bases and the J gene lost 14 bases, with 13 bases spanning the gap. The CDR3 contains 11 residues. The CDR3, as DNA: TGTGCCAGCAGTACCGGGATCGGGGAGTTCTTC. It specifies CASSTGIGEFF.

CDR3 nucleotides: TGTGCCAGCAGTGAACTCCTAGCGGGAGATCCCTACAATGAGCAGTTCTTC. Its protein is CASSELLAGDPYNEQFF. This rearrangement joins TRBV6-1 to TRBJ2-1, with 10 positions matching TRBD2. Germline loops: CDR1 MNHNS, CDR2 SASEGT. With 2 bases clipped from V and 2 bases from J, the junction kept 6 bases outside the gene matches. The CDR3 spans 17 residues.

The V call is TRBV7-9, the J call TRBJ2-5, with 7 bases fitting TRBD1. Germline V lookup: CDR1 SEHNR, CDR2 FQNEAQ (reference sequence). The CDR3 runs 11 residues. J lost 13 bases, V lost 5 bases, and 7 bases had no gene match. CDR3 DNA: TGTGCCAGCAGCCCCCGACAGGGTTGGTACTTC. It specifies CASSPRQGWYF.